Listed below are T cell receptor beta chains from one sample, sequenced in a study of CD8+ T cells in alopecia areata. The method was immunoSEQ multiplex PCR; TCRdb's version includes in-frame clones alone and lacks a portion of them. This table has more than 95,000 clones, about two fifths appearing once. Sequenced input: CD4+ T cells sorted from blood. The receptor source for this set is a human donor with alopecia areata. Each CDR3 is given with its conserved first and last residue. D genes are given only for firm matches. Size is omitted from some rows. Given values are once, few, many or a class for expanded clones.

CDR3 | DNA | J | D | V | size
CASSLSTGFRSDGELFF | TGTGCCAGCAGTTTATCCACAGGGTTTCGCTCCGACGGGGAGCTGTTTTTT | TRBJ2-2 | NA | TRBV27 | NA
CASSPVVSEAFF | TGTGCCAGCAGCCCCGTGGTCTCTGAAGCTTTCTTT | TRBJ1-1 | NA | TRBV14 | few
CASSADRVHEQYF | TGTGCCAGCAGTGCGGACAGGGTCCACGAGCAGTACTTC | TRBJ2-7 | TRBD1 | TRBV25-1 | few
CASSFKGDNIQYF | TGTGCCAGCAGCTTTAAGGGGGATAACATTCAGTACTTC | TRBJ2-4 | NA | TRBV7-2 | NA
CSVDAGTKSEAFF | TGCAGCGTTGACGCAGGGACGAAAAGTGAAGCTTTCTTT | TRBJ1-1 | NA | TRBV29-1 | NA
CASSLVWIVDNEQFF | TGCGCCAGCAGCTTGGTATGGATCGTCGACAATGAGCAGTTCTTC | TRBJ2-1 | NA | TRBV5-1 | few
CSAQGAVGTYNEQFF | TGCAGCGCCCAAGGGGCCGTAGGGACCTACAATGAGCAGTTCTTC | TRBJ2-1 | NA | TRBV29-1 | NA
CASSLKASGNNEQFF | TGCGCCAGCAGCTTGAAGGCTAGCGGGAATAATGAGCAGTTCTTC | TRBJ2-1 | TRBD2 | TRBV5-1 | NA
CASSQDSSNGYTF | TGCGCCAGCAGCCAAGATTCGAGCAATGGCTACACCTTC | TRBJ1-2 | NA | TRBV4-1 | NA
CASSPEGKVNVLTF | TGCGCCAGCAGTCCCGAAGGGAAGGTCAACGTCCTGACTTTC | TRBJ2-6 | NA | TRBV23-1 | NA